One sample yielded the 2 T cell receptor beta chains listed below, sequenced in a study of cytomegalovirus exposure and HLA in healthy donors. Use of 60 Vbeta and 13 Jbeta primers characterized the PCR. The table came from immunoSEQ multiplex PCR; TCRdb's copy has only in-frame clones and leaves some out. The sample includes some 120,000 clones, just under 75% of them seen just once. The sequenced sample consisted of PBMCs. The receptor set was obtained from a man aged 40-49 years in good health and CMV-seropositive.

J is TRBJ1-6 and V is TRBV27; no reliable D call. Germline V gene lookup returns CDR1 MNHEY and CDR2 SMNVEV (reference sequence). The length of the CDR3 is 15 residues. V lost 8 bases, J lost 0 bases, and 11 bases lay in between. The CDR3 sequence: CASCSWSSYNSPLHF. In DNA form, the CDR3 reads TGTGCCAGCTGTAGTTGGAGCTCCTATAATTCACCCCTCCACTTT.

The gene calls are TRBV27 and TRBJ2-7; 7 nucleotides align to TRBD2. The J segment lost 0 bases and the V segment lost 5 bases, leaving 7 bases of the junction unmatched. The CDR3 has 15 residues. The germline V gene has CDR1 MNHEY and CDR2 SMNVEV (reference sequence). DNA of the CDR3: TGTGCCAGCAGTCTACGGGGGGATAACTCCTACGAGCAGTACTTC. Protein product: CASSLRGDNSYEQYF.